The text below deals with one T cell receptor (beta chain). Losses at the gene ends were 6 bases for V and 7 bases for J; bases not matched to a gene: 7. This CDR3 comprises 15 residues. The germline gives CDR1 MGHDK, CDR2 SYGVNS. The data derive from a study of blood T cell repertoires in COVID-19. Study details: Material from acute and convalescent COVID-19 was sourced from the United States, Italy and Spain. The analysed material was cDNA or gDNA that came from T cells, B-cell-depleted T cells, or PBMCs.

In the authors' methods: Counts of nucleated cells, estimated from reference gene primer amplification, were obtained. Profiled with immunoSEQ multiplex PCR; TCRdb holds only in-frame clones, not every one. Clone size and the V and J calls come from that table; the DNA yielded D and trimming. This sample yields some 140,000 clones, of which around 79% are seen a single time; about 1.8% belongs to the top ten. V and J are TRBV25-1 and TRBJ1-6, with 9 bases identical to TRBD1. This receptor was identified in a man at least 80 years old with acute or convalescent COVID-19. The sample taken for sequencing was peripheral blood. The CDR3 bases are TGTGCCAGCAGGGGCAGGACAGGGGCGAATTCACCCCTCCACTTT. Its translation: CASRGRTGANSPLHF.